Presented here are 27 T cell receptor beta chains from one specimen sequenced in a study of shared clonotypes between healthy human individuals. The table came from immunoSEQ multiplex PCR; TCRdb's copy has only in-frame clones and leaves some out. The sample consists of over a million clones, roughly 96% of them appearing once. Source material: naive CD4+ T cells sorted from blood. Subset noted: CD45RA+ positively selected. These receptor sequences come from a man aged 25 to 40 in good health.

This chain joins TRBV5-1 and TRBJ2-5, with D possibly TRBD1 on 6 matching bases. The V gene's germline CDR1 is SGHRS and CDR2 YFSETQ. Trimming pared 3 bases from V and 4 bases from J, leaving 19 bases between. The CDR3 sequence is 16 residues long. The CDR3 protein is CASSWDTDPIPETQYF. In DNA, the CDR3 is TGCGCCAGCAGCTGGGACACAGATCCTATCCCAGAGACCCAGTACTTC.

This clone was observed a single time. The rearrangement joins TRBV7-8 to TRBJ2-2; D tentatively reads TRBD1 or TRBD2 (6 bases each). The V end was cut by 4 bases, the J end by 3 bases, with 24 bases between. The germline CDR1 and CDR2 sequences are SGHVS and FQNEAQ. The CDR3 is made up of 19 amino acids. The CDR3 region has the DNA TGTGCCAGCAGCTCCGGTGGTGTGGCGGGAAGGGGGGACACCGGGGAGCTGTTTTTT. Amino acid sequence: CASSSGGVAGRGDTGELFF. The full variable domain, rest sourced from reference TRBV7-8 and TRBJ2-2, is GAGVSQSPRYKVAKRGQDVALRCDPISGHVSLFWYQQALGQGPEFLTYFQNEAQLDKSGLPSDRFFAERPEGSVSTLKIQRTQQEDSAVYLCASSSGGVAGRGDTGELFFGEGSRLTVL.

The genes are TRBV27 and TRBJ1-1; D is ambiguous. V was shortened by 4 bases and J by 1 base, with 16 bases between the two germline ends. Germline lookup yields CDR1 MNHEY and CDR2 SMNVEV (reference sequence). This CDR3 region has 16 residues. The DNA of the CDR3 is TGTGCCAGCAGTTCGTTGCGCAGGAAAAAGAACACTGAAGCTTTCTTT. Its protein is CASSSLRRKKNTEAFF.

V gene TRBV4-3 combines with J gene TRBJ2-6; a possible D gene is TRBD1 (5 bases). Trimming took off 3 bases at V and 2 bases at J, with 11 bases between the two ends. This CDR3 is built from 16 residues. The germline gives CDR1 LGHNA, CDR2 YSLEER. For the CDR3, the DNA is TGCGCCAGCAGCCAGAGAACAGGAGCTGGGGCCAACGTCCTGACTTTC. This translates into CASSQRTGAGANVLTF.

The genes are TRBV2 and TRBJ2-5; a possible D gene is TRBD1 (5 bases). The CDR3 consists of 13 residues. Germline assignment: CDR1 SNHLY and CDR2 FYNNEI. The V gene lost 5 bases and the J gene lost 2 bases, with 9 bases spanning the gap. The CDR3, as DNA: TGTGCCAGCAGTCCCAGGGAACAAGAGACCCAGTACTTC. It yields the protein CASSPREQETQYF.

The J gene is TRBJ2-7, the V gene TRBV9, with 7 positions matching TRBD1. Germline V gives CDR1 SGDLS, CDR2 YYNGEE. The CDR3 spans 14 residues. The V gene end was trimmed by 3 bases and the J gene end by 3 bases; junction bases not matched to a gene: 6. This CDR3 reads CASSDRDSHYEQYF. In nucleotides, the CDR3 is TGTGCCAGCAGCGACCGGGACAGCCACTACGAGCAGTACTTC.

The CDR3 region has the DNA TGTGCCAGCAGCAAAAAGGGGGGGACTAATGAAAAACTGTTTTTT. Translating gives CASSKKGGTNEKLFF. The rearrangement links TRBV7-2 to TRBJ1-4; tentatively, D is TRBD1 (6 bases). V shed 5 bases and J shed 2 bases, with 12 bases lying between them. Germline lookup yields CDR1 SGHTA and CDR2 FQGNSA. CDR3 length: 15 amino acids.

The CDR3 loop is CASSFPGRQETQYF. CDR3 in DNA: TGTGCCAGCAGTTTTCCAGGCCGTCAAGAGACCCAGTACTTC. The rearrangement joins TRBV28 to TRBJ2-5; D not resolved. The CDR3 totals 14 residues. Germline lookup yields CDR1 MDHEN and CDR2 SYDVKM. Trimming left V 3 bases short and J 2 bases short, with 10 bases between.

V is TRBV29-1 and J is TRBJ1-2, with TRBD1 matching 7 bases. Germline V lookup: CDR1 SQVTM, CDR2 ANQGSEA. This CDR3 comprises 13 residues. J lost 3 bases, V lost 7 bases, and 8 bases had no gene match. CDR3 amino acids: CSAELGTDYGYTF. As DNA, the CDR3 is TGCAGCGCGGAACTGGGGACAGACTATGGCTACACCTTC.

V usage is TRBV28 and J usage is TRBJ1-4; D perhaps matches TRBD1 (5 bases). CDR1 and CDR2 from the germline V gene are MDHEN and SYDVKM. The CDR3 is 17 amino acids. Trimming took 1 base from V and 8 from J, leaving 20 bases between them. CDR3 region: CASSLSPGEVSGEKLFF. In DNA, the CDR3 is TGTGCCAGCAGTTTATCACCGGGGGAAGTTTCGGGCGAAAAACTGTTTTTT.

The chain carries TRBV5-4 and TRBJ1-2; D is undetermined. V was shortened by 3 bases and J by 8 bases, with 14 bases between the two germline ends. This CDR3 is built from 13 residues. The V gene's germline CDR1 is SGHNT and CDR2 YYREEE (reference sequence). The chain's CDR3 is CASSSAPPSGYTF. The CDR3 coding sequence is TGTGCCAGCAGCTCCGCGCCCCCCTCAGGCTACACCTTC. Combining the CDR3 with reference TRBV5-4 and TRBJ1-2 gives the whole variable domain ETGVTQSPTHLIKTRGQQVTLRCSSQSGHNTVSWYQQALGQGPQFIFQYYREEENGRGNFPPRFSGLQFPNYSSELNVNALELDDSALYLCASSSAPPSGYTFGSGTRLTVV.

In regard to this clone: The same CDR3 can be traced to other DNA sequences in this sample. The chain couples TRBV2 to TRBJ2-1, with D perhaps matching TRBD2 (5 bases). V dropped 6 bases and J dropped 6 bases, with 12 bases sitting between them. In germline, CDR1 is SNHLY, CDR2 FYNNEI. CDR3 length: 13 amino acids. CDR3 DNA sequence: TGTGCCAGCAGCGGGGAGACGGGCAATGAGCAGTTCTTC. Translating it yields CASSGETGNEQFF.

The V and J genes are TRBV30 and TRBJ1-3; D is uncertain. Germline V gene data show CDR1 as GTSNPN and CDR2 as SVGIG (reference sequence). This CDR3 spans 13 amino acids. Trimming pared 4 bases from V and 3 bases from J, leaving 10 bases between. CDR3 protein: CAWTHSGGNTIYF. CDR3 DNA: TGTGCCTGGACCCACAGCGGTGGAAACACCATATATTTT.

V is TRBV11-2 and J is TRBJ2-7, with a tentative D call TRBD2 (7 bases). Germline CDR1 is SGHAT and CDR2 is FQNNGV. V was pared by 5 bases and J by 6 bases, with 17 bases between. The CDR3 spans 14 residues. The CDR3 loop is CASSLIRGALEQYF. In nucleotides, the CDR3 is TGTGCCAGCAGCCTAATCCGGGGGGCCCTCGAGCAGTACTTC.

This chain links TRBV6-6 with TRBJ2-7; 8 bases align to TRBD1. Germline V gene data show CDR1 as MNHNY and CDR2 as SVGAGI (reference sequence). CDR3 length equals 15 residues. The J segment lost 4 bases and the V segment lost 6 bases, leaving 11 bases of the junction unmatched. For the CDR3, the DNA is TGTGCCAGCAGCTCTACAGACAGGGGAAATTACGAGCAGTACTTC. Its protein product is CASSSTDRGNYEQYF.

The chain uses TRBV28 and TRBJ2-7; D gene uncertain. Trimming removed 8 bases from V and 6 bases from J, with 11 bases in between. The germline CDR1 and CDR2 sequences are MDHEN and SYDVKM. This CDR3 comprises 11 residues. CDR3 amino acids: CASVQVSEQYF. CDR3 DNA: TGTGCCAGCGTCCAAGTGTCCGAGCAGTACTTC.

The rearrangement uses TRBV28 and TRBJ2-7, with 7 bases fitting TRBD1. Germline CDR1 and CDR2: MDHEN and SYDVKM. The J segment lost 11 bases and the V segment lost 6 bases, leaving 10 bases of the junction unmatched. The CDR3 sequence is 12 residues long. The CDR3 sequence: CASRVRGGWEYF. The CDR3 bases are TGTGCCAGCAGGGTGCGAGGGGGCTGGGAGTACTTC.

This clone was seen once. The V gene is TRBV5-1, the J gene TRBJ1-2; 9 positions match TRBD1. Unmatched junction bases numbered 11, after V lost 4 bases and J lost 7 bases. Germline V CDR1 and CDR2: SGHRS, YFSETQ. This CDR3 has 15 residues. The CDR3 protein is CASSIGQGKEAGYTF. DNA of the CDR3: TGCGCCAGCAGCATAGGACAGGGGAAAGAGGCTGGCTACACCTTC. The full variable domain, in which reference TRBV5-1 and TRBJ1-2 provide the parts outside the CDR3, is KAGVTQTPRYLIKTRGQQVTLSCSPISGHRSVSWYQQTPGQGLQFLFEYFSETQRNKGNFPGRFSGRQFSNSRSEMNVSTLELGDSALYLCASSIGQGKEAGYTFGSGTRLTVV.

The chain links TRBV6-6 to TRBJ2-2; D gene ambiguous. Trimming cost V 6 bases and J 3 bases, with 5 bases left between them. The CDR3 totals 12 residues. In germline, CDR1 is MNHNY, CDR2 SVGAGI (reference sequence). The CDR3 sequence is CASRRDTGELFF. The CDR3 nucleotides are TGTGCCAGCAGAAGGGACACCGGGGAGCTGTTTTTT.

This chain links TRBV5-1 with TRBJ1-4; D perhaps matches TRBD1 (5 bases). The germline V gene has CDR1 SGHRS and CDR2 YFSETQ. Trimming removed 0 bases from V and 1 base from J, with 13 bases in between. CDR3 length: 17 residues. CDR3 residues: CASSLVGAILTNEKLFF. CDR3 DNA sequence: TGCGCCAGCAGCTTGGTAGGGGCGATCCTAACTAATGAAAAACTGTTTTTT.

Only one count was recorded for this clone. This chain connects TRBV28 to TRBJ2-7; D not resolved. Trimming removed 2 bases at V and 2 bases at J, with 10 bases between. The germline V gene encodes CDR1 MDHEN and CDR2 SYDVKM. The CDR3 has 14 residues. The CDR3, as DNA: TGTGCCAGCAGTTTAATTGGGGAAACCTACGAGCAGTACTTC. Its protein is CASSLIGETYEQYF.

The CDR3 here is CAISQDTNYGYTF. The CDR3 coding sequence is TGTGCCATCAGCCAGGACACCAACTATGGCTACACCTTC. The genes are TRBV10-3 and TRBJ1-2, with D tentatively TRBD1 (5 bases). The CDR3 is 13 residues long. Trimming removed 6 bases from V and 2 bases from J, with 10 bases in between. CDR1 and CDR2 from the germline V gene are ENHRY and SYGVKD.

This clone was seen a few times. The rearrangement uses TRBV5-4 and TRBJ2-5; 8 nucleotides align to TRBD1. The germline V gene has CDR1 SGHNT and CDR2 YYREEE (reference sequence). J gave up 2 bases and V 4 bases, and 13 bases lay outside the gene matches. The CDR3 loop spans 17 amino acids. The CDR3 bases are TGTGCCAGCAGCATAGGACAGGGCCGCAGGGGACAAGAGACCCAGTACTTC. As protein: CASSIGQGRRGQETQYF. Variable domain in full (rest from reference TRBV5-4 and TRBJ2-5): ETGVTQSPTHLIKTRGQQVTLRCSSQSGHNTVSWYQQALGQGPQFIFQYYREEENGRGNFPPRFSGLQFPNYSSELNVNALELDDSALYLCASSIGQGRRGQETQYFGPGTRLLVL.

DNA for the CDR3: TGCGCCAGCAGCTTGTCAGGAGCCGGGGAGCTGTTTTTT. Protein: CASSLSGAGELFF. The chain couples TRBV5-1 to TRBJ2-2, with D unclear. V lost 1 base and J lost 6, with 7 bases in between. Germline-derived CDR1 and CDR2 are SGHRS and YFSETQ. The CDR3 loop spans 13 amino acids.

The rearrangement links TRBV2 to TRBJ2-3; possibly TRBD1 for D (6 bases). Trimming cost V 7 bases and J 7 bases, with 15 bases left between them. This CDR3 spans 13 amino acids. Germline values: CDR1 SNHLY, CDR2 FYNNEI. The CDR3 DNA follows: TGTGCCAGCACCAACCCACAGGGACATACGCAGTATTTT. Its translation: CASTNPQGHTQYF. Looking up the rest from reference TRBV2 and TRBJ2-3 gives the full variable domain: EPEVTQTPSHQVTQMGQEVILRCVPISNHLYFYWYRQILGQKVEFLVSFYNNEISEKSEIFDDQFSVERPDGSNFTLKIRSTKLEDSAMYFCASTNPQGHTQYFGPGTRLTVL.

The genes are TRBV19 and TRBJ1-1, with D unclear. The CDR3 is 15 residues long. Germline-derived CDR1 and CDR2 are LNHDA and SQIVND (reference sequence). The V end lost 11 bases, the J end lost 1 base, and 20 bases lay between the germline ends. The CDR3 sequence: CASGVLPVGNTEAFF. CDR3 bases: TGTGCCTCTGGAGTTTTACCGGTCGGGAACACTGAAGCTTTCTTT.

Details on this clone: This sample includes further DNA sequences coding for the same CDR3. J is TRBJ1-2 and V is TRBV29-1, with D unclear. Germline V gives CDR1 SQVTM, CDR2 ANQGSEA. The CDR3 consists of 12 residues. V was clipped by 1 base and J by 2 bases, with 5 bases between them. This CDR3 reads CSVEGLNYGYTF. Written as DNA, the CDR3 is TGCAGCGTTGAAGGACTGAACTATGGCTACACCTTC.